One sample yielded the 9 T cell receptor beta chains listed below, sequenced in a study of cytomegalovirus exposure and HLA in healthy donors. The protocol was immunoSEQ multiplex PCR, while the TCRdb copy is restricted to in-frame clones and leaves out a portion. The sample consists of 70,000 to 75,000 clones, about 94% of them appearing once. The specimen was PBMCs. These receptors were obtained from a man younger than 35 in good health and CMV-seropositive.

The chain combines TRBV9 with TRBJ2-6, with a tentative D call TRBD2 (5 bases). Germline CDR1 and CDR2: SGDLS and YYNGEE. This CDR3 comprises 17 residues. Trimming stripped 3 bases from V and 0 bases from J, with 13 bases between. CDR3 sequence (DNA): TGTGCCAGCAGCGACTTCCTGGAGGACTCTGGGGCCAACGTCCTGACTTTC. Residues: CASSDFLEDSGANVLTF.

This clone was detected only once. V gene TRBV5-1 combines with J gene TRBJ1-6, with D unclear. The CDR3 loop spans 14 amino acids. Germline loops: CDR1 SGHRS, CDR2 YFSETQ. V was pared by 4 bases and J by 9 bases, with 14 bases between. CDR3 coding DNA: TGCGCCAGCAGCCAGAAAACCCCCCGTTCACCCCTCCACTTT. It translates to CASSQKTPRSPLHF. Drawing the rest from reference TRBV5-1 and TRBJ1-6, the complete variable domain is KAGVTQTPRYLIKTRGQQVTLSCSPISGHRSVSWYQQTPGQGLQFLFEYFSETQRNKGNFPGRFSGRQFSNSRSEMNVSTLELGDSALYLCASSQKTPRSPLHFGNGTRLTVT.

This rearrangement joins TRBV2 to TRBJ2-2; the D gene is possibly TRBD2 (6 bases). Germline assignment: CDR1 SNHLY and CDR2 FYNNEI. CDR3 length equals 18 residues. V dropped 7 bases and J dropped 5 bases, with 26 bases sitting between them. The CDR3 region is CASNSGLGAGSRTGELFF. CDR3 sequence (DNA): TGTGCCAGCAACTCTGGGCTAGGGGCGGGAAGTCGGACCGGGGAGCTGTTTTTT.

The CDR3 DNA sequence: TGCGCCAGCAGCCTGGGGACAGGCGCCTACGAGCAGTACTTC. Its translation is CASSLGTGAYEQYF. The chain is built from TRBV4-1 and TRBJ2-7, with 8 bases lining up with TRBD1. The J segment lost 2 bases and the V segment lost 4 bases, leaving 4 bases of the junction unmatched. There are 14 residues in the CDR3. Germline assignment: CDR1 MGHRA and CDR2 YSYEKL.

V and J are TRBV2 and TRBJ1-2, with 8 bases fitting TRBD1. This CDR3 has 15 amino acids. CDR1 is SNHLY and CDR2 is FYNNEI in the germline V gene. V lost 4 bases, J lost 6 bases, and 10 bases stayed unmatched. In nucleotides, the CDR3 is TGTGCCAGCAGTGCTAAATCCGACAGGGGTAATGGCTACACCTTC. Translation: CASSAKSDRGNGYTF.

The chain carries TRBV19 and TRBJ1-2; maybe TRBD1 (5 bases). V lost 10 bases to trimming and J lost 6 bases, with 9 bases between them. This CDR3 spans 10 amino acids. Germline V gives CDR1 LNHDA, CDR2 SQIVND (reference sequence). The DNA of the CDR3 is TGTGCCACCTTCAGGGATGGCTACACCTTC. It yields the protein CATFRDGYTF.

This sequence joins TRBV19 and TRBJ2-3; 11 nucleotides match TRBD2. The ends lost 5 bases at V and 6 bases at J; junction bases unmatched: 4. Germline CDR1 LNHDA, CDR2 SQIVND (reference sequence). This CDR3 is 14 amino acids long. The CDR3 DNA is TGTGCCAGTAGTTTTAGCGGGGGGGCGGATACGCAGTATTTT. It codes for CASSFSGGADTQYF.

The genes are TRBV5-1 and TRBJ1-2, with TRBD1 matching over 7 bases. Germline V gene data show CDR1 as SGHRS and CDR2 as YFSETQ. CDR3 size: 18 residues. Trimming at V came to 4 bases and at J to 1 base, leaving 16 bases not matched to a gene. The CDR3 DNA reads as TGCGCCAGCAGCCTCTCCCATCCGGGACAGAAGGGTAACTATGGCTACACCTTC. Its translation: CASSLSHPGQKGNYGYTF.

This clone was recorded a few times. V usage is TRBV2 and J usage is TRBJ1-2, with D tentatively TRBD1 (5 bases). The V gene lost 6 bases and the J gene lost 4 bases, with 9 bases spanning the gap. This CDR3 has 12 residues. Germline CDR1 reads SNHLY; CDR2 reads FYNNEI. In DNA, the CDR3 is TGTGCCAGCAGAGACAGCCGCTATGGCTACACCTTC. Encoded protein: CASRDSRYGYTF.